This T cell receptor beta chain was sequenced in a study of cytomegalovirus exposure and HLA in healthy donors. Study conclusions and caveats: Information on immune exposure was restricted to one variable (CMV serostatus). Among TCR sequences, most were rare, though some public TCRs appeared in many donors.

A note on this clone: The antigen remains unidentified. Other DNA sequences of this sample code for an identical CDR3.

Every donor was a healthy person donating bone marrow. Vbeta (60) and Jbeta (13) primers were used in the PCR. In the study's own analysis: Approximately 9.9 million of around 85 million unique TCR beta chains were shared, per a later count. Method: immunoSEQ multiplex PCR; TCRdb's copy keeps in-frame clones and lacks some. For V, J and clone size, that table is used; D and trimming come from the DNA. Of about 170,000 clones detected, around 76% appear once; the ten largest clones hold approximately 2%. Germline CDR1 reads SGHRS; CDR2 reads YFSETQ. The CDR3 is 15 residues long. V dropped 0 bases and J dropped 4; count of bases not matched to a gene: 1.

Sequencing input: PBMCs. The sequence was collected from a female donor in good health and CMV-seronegative. The V and J genes are TRBV5-1 and TRBJ2-1; 10 nucleotides match TRBD2. The CDR3 sequence: CASSLGTSGYNEQFF. DNA for the CDR3: TGCGCCAGCAGCTTGGGGACTAGCGGTTACAATGAGCAGTTCTTC.